This T cell receptor (beta chain) was identified in a study of cytomegalovirus exposure and HLA in healthy donors. Study conclusions and caveats: Productive rates of about 87% or about 30% were seen for most TCR beta V segments in an earlier analysis.

Samples came from healthy bone marrow donors. PCR was performed using 60 Vbeta and 13 Jbeta primers. Profiled with immunoSEQ multiplex PCR; TCRdb holds only in-frame clones, not every one. Among over 65,000 clones listed, 80% to 90% were seen once. This CDR3 comprises 15 residues. Germline assignment: CDR1 LGHNA and CDR2 YSLEER. The germline V and J ends were trimmed by 5 bases and 0 bases, with 14 bases remaining between them. This clone was seen a handful of times. The antigen remains unidentified. The J gene is TRBJ2-7, the V gene TRBV4-3; maybe TRBD2 (6 bases). This clonotype originated in a woman aged 30 to 39 in good health and CMV-seronegative. Sequenced input: PBMCs. As DNA, the CDR3 is TGCGCCAGCAGCATCGGGAGTTACAGCTCCTACGAGCAGTACTTC. Encoded protein: CASSIGSYSSYEQYF.